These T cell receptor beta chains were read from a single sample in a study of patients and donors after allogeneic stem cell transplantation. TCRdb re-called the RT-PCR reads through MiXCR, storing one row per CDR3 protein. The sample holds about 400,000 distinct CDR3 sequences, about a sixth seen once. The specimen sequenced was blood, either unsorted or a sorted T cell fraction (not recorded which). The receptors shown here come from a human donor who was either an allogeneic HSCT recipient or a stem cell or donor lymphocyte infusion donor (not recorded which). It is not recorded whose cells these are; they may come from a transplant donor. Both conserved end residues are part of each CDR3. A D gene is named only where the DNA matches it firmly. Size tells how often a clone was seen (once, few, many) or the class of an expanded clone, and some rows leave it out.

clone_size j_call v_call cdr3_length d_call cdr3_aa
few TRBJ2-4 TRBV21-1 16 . CASSKDGGMAKNIQYF
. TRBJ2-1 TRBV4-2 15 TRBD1 CASSRTGEGIYEQFF
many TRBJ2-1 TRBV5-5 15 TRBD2 CASSLGLAVYNEQFF
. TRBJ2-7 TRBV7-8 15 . CASSSSLRRGNEQYF
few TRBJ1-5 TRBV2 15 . CASSEESLPNQPQHF
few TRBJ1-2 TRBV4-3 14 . CASSQDFRGYGYTF
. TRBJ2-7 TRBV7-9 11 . CASSLSLAKYF
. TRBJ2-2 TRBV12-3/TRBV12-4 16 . CASSLALGTRGGELFF
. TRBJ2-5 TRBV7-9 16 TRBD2 CASSSQAAGGAETQYF
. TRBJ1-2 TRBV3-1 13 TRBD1 CASSPQGAEGYTF
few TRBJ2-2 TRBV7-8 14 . CASSTNRDTGELFF
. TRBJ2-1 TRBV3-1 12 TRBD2 CASSQSSGEQFF
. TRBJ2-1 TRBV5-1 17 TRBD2 CASSMWGLAGEYNEQFF
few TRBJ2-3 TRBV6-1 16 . CASSELSGYYTDTQYF
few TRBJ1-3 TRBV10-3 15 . CAISLEGSSGNTIYF
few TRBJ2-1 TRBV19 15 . CASTRDFSSYNEQFF
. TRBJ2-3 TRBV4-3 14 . CASSGIGQSDTQYF
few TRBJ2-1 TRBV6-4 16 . CASSDSPMGTGNEQFF
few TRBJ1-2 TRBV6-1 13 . CASGRGDKRGYTF
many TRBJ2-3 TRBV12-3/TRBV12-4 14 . CASSLASGTDTQYF
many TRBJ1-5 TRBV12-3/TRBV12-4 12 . CASRKGRQPQHF
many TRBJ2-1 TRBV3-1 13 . CASSQYSRGEQFF
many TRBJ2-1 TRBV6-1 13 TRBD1 CASMGRGYLEQFF
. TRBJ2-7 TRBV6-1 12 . CASQDVAYEQYF
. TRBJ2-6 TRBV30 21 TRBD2 CAWIPGTSGRTQLSGANVLTF
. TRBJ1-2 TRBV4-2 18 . CASSQESYQGREFSGYTF
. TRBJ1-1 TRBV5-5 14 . CASSSRDSGGEAFF
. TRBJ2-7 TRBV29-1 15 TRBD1 CSVGGGTGQFYEQYF
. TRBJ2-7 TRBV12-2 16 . CASRLASGDRVYEQYF
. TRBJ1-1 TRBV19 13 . CASSMSGRTEAFF
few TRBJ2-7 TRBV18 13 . CASSPTQGDEQYF
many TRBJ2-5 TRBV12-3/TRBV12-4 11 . CASSHQETQYF
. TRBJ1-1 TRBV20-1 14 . CSARDWGGGTEAFF
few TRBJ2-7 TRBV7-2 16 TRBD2 CASSPSSGGASYEQYF
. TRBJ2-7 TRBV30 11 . CAWSGERQQYF
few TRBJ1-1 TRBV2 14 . CASIWETANTEAFF
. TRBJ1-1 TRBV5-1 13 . CASSLAIGFEAFF
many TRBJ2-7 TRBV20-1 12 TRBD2 CRPTSGSAEQYF
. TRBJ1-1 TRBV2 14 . CASSEDGPVSEAFF
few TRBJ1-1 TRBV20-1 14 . CSASAGGMNTEAFF
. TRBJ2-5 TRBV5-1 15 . CASSLGRRGQETQYF